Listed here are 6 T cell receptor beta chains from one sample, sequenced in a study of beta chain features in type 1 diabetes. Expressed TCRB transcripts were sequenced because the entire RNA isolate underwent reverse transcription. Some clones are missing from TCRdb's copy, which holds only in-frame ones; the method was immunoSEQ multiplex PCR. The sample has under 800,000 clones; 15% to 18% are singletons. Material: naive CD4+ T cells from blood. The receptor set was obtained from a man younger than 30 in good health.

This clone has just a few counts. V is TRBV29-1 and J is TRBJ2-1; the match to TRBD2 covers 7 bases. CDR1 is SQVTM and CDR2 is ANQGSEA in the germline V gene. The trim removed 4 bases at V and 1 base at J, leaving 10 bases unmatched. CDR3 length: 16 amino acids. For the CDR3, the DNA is TGCAGCGTTGTTTATCGGGGAGGGCCGTCCTACAATGAGCAGTTCTTC. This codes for CSVVYRGGPSYNEQFF.

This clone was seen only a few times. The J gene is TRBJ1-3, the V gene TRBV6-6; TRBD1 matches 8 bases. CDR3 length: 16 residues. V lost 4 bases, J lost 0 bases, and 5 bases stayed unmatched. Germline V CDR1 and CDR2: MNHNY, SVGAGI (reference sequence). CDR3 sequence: CASSWGQANSGNTIYF. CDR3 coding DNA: TGTGCCAGCAGTTGGGGACAGGCCAACTCTGGAAACACCATATATTTT.

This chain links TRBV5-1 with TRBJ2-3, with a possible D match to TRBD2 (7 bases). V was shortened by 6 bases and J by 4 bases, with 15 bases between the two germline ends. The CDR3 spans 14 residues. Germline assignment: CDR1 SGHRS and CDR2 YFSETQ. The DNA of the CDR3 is TGCGCCAGCAAGGTCGGGGGGCGAGCAGATACGCAGTATTTT. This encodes CASKVGGRADTQYF.

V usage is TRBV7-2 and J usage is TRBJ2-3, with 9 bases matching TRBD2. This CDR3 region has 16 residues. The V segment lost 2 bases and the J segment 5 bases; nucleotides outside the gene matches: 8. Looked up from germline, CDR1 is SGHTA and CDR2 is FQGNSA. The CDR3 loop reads CASSLSGAGGGDTQYF. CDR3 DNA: TGTGCCAGCAGCTTAAGCGGAGCGGGGGGTGGAGATACGCAGTATTTT.

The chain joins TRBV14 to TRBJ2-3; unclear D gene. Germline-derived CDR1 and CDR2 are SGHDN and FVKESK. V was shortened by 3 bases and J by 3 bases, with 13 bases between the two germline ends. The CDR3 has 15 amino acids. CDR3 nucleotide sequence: TGTGCCAGCAGCCAGGGTCGACCTTTGACAGATACGCAGTATTTT. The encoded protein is CASSQGRPLTDTQYF.

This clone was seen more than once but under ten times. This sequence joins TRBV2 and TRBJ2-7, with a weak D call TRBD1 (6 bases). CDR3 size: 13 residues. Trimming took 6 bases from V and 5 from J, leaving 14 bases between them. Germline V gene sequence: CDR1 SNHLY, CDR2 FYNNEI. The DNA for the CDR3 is TGTGCCAGCAGCGCGGTGAGGGGGAACGAGCAGTACTTC. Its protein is CASSAVRGNEQYF.